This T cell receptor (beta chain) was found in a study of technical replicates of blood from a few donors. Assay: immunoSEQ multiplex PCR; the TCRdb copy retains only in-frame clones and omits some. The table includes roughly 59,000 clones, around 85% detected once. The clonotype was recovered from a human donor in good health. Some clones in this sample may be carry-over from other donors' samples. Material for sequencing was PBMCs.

The CDR3 sequence: CASSLEMGGRTEAFF. The CDR3 DNA sequence: TGCGCCAGCAGCTTGGAGATGGGAGGTCGGACTGAAGCTTTCTTT. V usage is TRBV5-1 and J usage is TRBJ1-1; D gene unclear. Germline V gene lookup returns CDR1 SGHRS and CDR2 YFSETQ. Trimming shortened V by 0 bases and J by 5 bases, and 14 bases separated the two germline ends. The length of the CDR3 is 15 residues. The whole variable domain, remainder taken from reference TRBV5-1 and TRBJ1-1, is KAGVTQTPRYLIKTRGQQVTLSCSPISGHRSVSWYQQTPGQGLQFLFEYFSETQRNKGNFPGRFSGRQFSNSRSEMNVSTLELGDSALYLCASSLEMGGRTEAFFGQGTRLTVV.